A single sample is the source of the 30 T cell receptor beta chains below, sequenced in a study of shared clonotypes between healthy human individuals. Assay: immunoSEQ multiplex PCR; the TCRdb copy retains only in-frame clones and omits some. The table shows about 980,000 clones, with about 80% occurring only once. Material for sequencing was memory CD4+ T cells sorted from blood. This sample's subset: CD45RA-negative fraction. The receptors originated from a man between 18 and 35 years old in good health.

This chain connects TRBV5-1 to TRBJ2-2; 9 nucleotides align to TRBD2. Germline trimming cut 3 bases from V and 2 bases from J; bases unmatched to any gene: 11. From germline, CDR1 is SGHRS and CDR2 YFSETQ. This CDR3 is 18 amino acids long. The CDR3 DNA follows: TGCGCCAGCAGCTCATCTTTTAGCGGGGGAGTAAACACCGGGGAGCTGTTTTTT. It codes for CASSSSFSGGVNTGELFF.

The chain recombines TRBV18 with TRBJ1-4; D is uncertain. Trimming took 3 bases from V and 1 from J, leaving 9 bases between them. CDR3 size: 15 residues. Germline values: CDR1 KGHSH, CDR2 LQKENI. The CDR3 DNA follows: TGTGCCAGCTCACCGGAACAGCAAACTAATGAAAAACTGTTTTTT. Protein: CASSPEQQTNEKLFF.

The gene calls are TRBV7-3 and TRBJ2-3; possible D gene TRBD1, 6 bases. The CDR3 is made up of 17 amino acids. CDR1 is SGHTA, CDR2 FQGTGA, per germline. V gave up 2 bases and J gave up 1 base, with 16 bases separating them. CDR3: CASSLAPQGTGTDTQYF. The CDR3 DNA follows: TGTGCCAGCAGCTTAGCCCCACAGGGAACAGGCACAGATACGCAGTATTTT.

This clone has only a few counts. The chain's CDR3 is CASSFLGVGYTF. CDR3 bases: TGTGCCAGCAGTTTTTTAGGGGTCGGCTACACCTTC. The chain is built from TRBV28 and TRBJ1-2; D is perhaps TRBD1 (5 bases). The CDR3 extends over 12 amino acids. Trimming shortened V by 3 bases and J by 8 bases, and 10 bases separated the two germline ends. CDR1 and CDR2 from the germline V gene are MDHEN and SYDVKM.

This chain uses TRBV7-2 with TRBJ2-3, with a possible D match to TRBD1 (6 bases). The CDR3 is made up of 17 amino acids. V was clipped by 1 base and J by 0 bases, with 14 bases between them. Germline loops: CDR1 SGHTA, CDR2 FQGNSA. CDR3 sequence (DNA): TGTGCCAGCAGCTTAGGGCTGGGGGCGTTCAGCACAGATACGCAGTATTTT. It encodes CASSLGLGAFSTDTQYF. Combining the CDR3 with reference TRBV7-2 and TRBJ2-3 gives the whole variable domain GAGVSQSPSNKVTEKGKDVELRCDPISGHTALYWYRQSLGQGLEFLIYFQGNSAPDKSGLPSDRFSAERTGGSVSTLTIQRTQQEDSAVYLCASSLGLGAFSTDTQYFGPGTRLTVL.

The gene calls are TRBV19 and TRBJ1-1; D call uncertain. CDR1 and CDR2 (germline): LNHDA, SQIVND (reference sequence). With 3 bases removed from V and 5 bases from J, the gap between germline ends came to 10 bases. The CDR3 loop spans 13 amino acids. CDR3 DNA: TGTGCCAGTAGTATGGGTTCCGGAACTGAAGCTTTCTTT. It is translated as CASSMGSGTEAFF.

V is TRBV19 and J is TRBJ1-5, with 7 bases lining up with TRBD1. In germline, CDR1 is LNHDA, CDR2 SQIVND (reference sequence). With 4 bases clipped from V and 3 bases from J, the junction kept 12 bases outside the gene matches. The CDR3 covers 17 residues. CDR3 sequence: CASSNMVGTGDNQPQHF. CDR3 bases: TGTGCCAGTAGTAATATGGTCGGAACAGGGGACAATCAGCCCCAGCATTTT.

This clone was seen a few times. The chain is built from TRBV28 and TRBJ2-7; D might be TRBD2 (6 bases). Germline V gives CDR1 MDHEN, CDR2 SYDVKM. This CDR3 comprises 13 residues. V gave up 6 bases and J gave up 2 bases, with 11 bases separating them. CDR3 residues: CASRPPGAYEQYF. The CDR3 DNA sequence: TGTGCCAGCAGGCCCCCGGGGGCCTACGAGCAGTACTTC.

This sequence joins TRBV27 and TRBJ2-7, with D unclear. This CDR3 contains 14 residues. The germline V gene encodes CDR1 MNHEY and CDR2 SMNVEV (reference sequence). Trimming removed 3 bases from V and 5 bases from J, with 14 bases in between. For the CDR3, the DNA is TGTGCCAGCAGTTTTGGTCCCCGAGGCAACGAGCAGTACTTC. Residues: CASSFGPRGNEQYF.

V gene TRBV4-1 combines with J gene TRBJ2-3, with TRBD2 matching 13 bases. The CDR3 totals 18 residues. The J segment lost 3 bases and the V segment lost 1 base, leaving 7 bases of the junction unmatched. Germline lookup yields CDR1 MGHRA and CDR2 YSYEKL. The CDR3 is CASSQGRTSGSWTDTQYF. CDR3 sequence (DNA): TGCGCCAGCAGCCAAGGCCGGACTAGCGGGAGTTGGACAGATACGCAGTATTTT.

Ten or more counts support this clone. This chain links TRBV6-1 with TRBJ2-3; no definite D call. The CDR3 runs to 11 residues. CDR1 and CDR2 (germline): MNHNS, SASEGT. The V gene lost 5 bases and the J gene lost 5 bases, with 5 bases spanning the gap. The CDR3 protein is CASSRLDTQYF. DNA for the CDR3: TGTGCCAGCAGTAGATTAGATACGCAGTATTTT.

The V and J genes are TRBV10-3 and TRBJ2-1, with a possible D match to TRBD2 (6 bases). The CDR3 is made up of 14 amino acids. V was cut by 2 bases and J by 4 bases, with 9 bases left in between. Germline V gives CDR1 ENHRY, CDR2 SYGVKD. The CDR3, as DNA: TGTGCCATCAGTGAGCGGGGGACTTACAATGAGCAGTTCTTC. Translation gives CAISERGTYNEQFF.

This clone showed up just once. The rearrangement links TRBV30 to TRBJ2-7, with TRBD2 matching 11 bases. Germline CDR1 is GTSNPN and CDR2 is SVGIG (reference sequence). This CDR3 is 15 amino acids long. V was pared by 0 bases and J by 7 bases, with 8 bases of the junction left unmatched. DNA of the CDR3: TGTGCCTGGAGTGTACAACTAGCGGGGGCGGGGGAGCAGTACTTC. Translated: CAWSVQLAGAGEQYF. Looking up the rest from reference TRBV30 and TRBJ2-7 gives the full variable domain: SQTIHQWPATLVQPVGSPLSLECTVEGTSNPNLYWYRQAAGRGLQLLFYSVGIGQISSEVPQNLSASRPQDRQFILSSKKLLLSDSGFYLCAWSVQLAGAGEQYFGPGTRLTVT.

This chain uses TRBV30 with TRBJ2-5; either TRBD1 or TRBD2 may fit D (6 bases each). Deletions cut 0 bases from V and 5 bases from J, with 19 bases between. Germline loops: CDR1 GTSNPN, CDR2 SVGIG (reference sequence). The CDR3 length is 16 residues. DNA for the CDR3: TGTGCCTGGAGTGTATTTGTAGGGGGGCGTCTGGAGACCCAGTACTTC. Translated: CAWSVFVGGRLETQYF. Together with reference TRBV30 and TRBJ2-5, the CDR3 gives the full variable domain: SQTIHQWPATLVQPVGSPLSLECTVEGTSNPNLYWYRQAAGRGLQLLFYSVGIGQISSEVPQNLSASRPQDRQFILSSKKLLLSDSGFYLCAWSVFVGGRLETQYFGPGTRLLVL.

The chain is built from TRBV10-3 and TRBJ2-3; D call uncertain. The germline CDR1 and CDR2 sequences are ENHRY and SYGVKD. V dropped 6 bases and J dropped 2 bases, with 6 bases sitting between them. The CDR3 extends over 12 amino acids. The CDR3 sequence is CAIRSDTDTQYF. The CDR3 nucleotides are TGTGCCATCAGGTCAGACACAGATACGCAGTATTTT.

CDR3 nucleotide sequence: TGTGCCACCAGCAGCCTTCGGAGCTCTGGAAACACCATATATTTT. Residues: CATSSLRSSGNTIYF. V usage is TRBV15 and J usage is TRBJ1-3; D unresolved. Germline CDR1 and CDR2: LNHNV and YYDKDF (reference sequence). V was pared by 3 bases and J by 0 bases, with 9 bases between. CDR3 length: 15 residues.

The J gene is TRBJ2-3, the V gene TRBV7-9; 10 bases align to TRBD2. Germline CDR1 SEHNR, CDR2 FQNEAQ (reference sequence). The V segment lost 2 bases and the J segment 0 bases; nucleotides outside the gene matches: 11. The CDR3 covers 19 residues. The CDR3 loop is CASSLSRTSGHSSTDTQYF. DNA for the CDR3: TGTGCCAGCAGCTTAAGCAGGACTAGCGGTCATTCTAGCACAGATACGCAGTATTTT. Combining the CDR3 with reference TRBV7-9 and TRBJ2-3 gives the whole variable domain DTGVSQNPRHKITKRGQNVTFRCDPISEHNRLYWYRQTLGQGPEFLTYFQNEAQLEKSRLLSDRFSAERPKGSFSTLEIQRTEQGDSAMYLCASSLSRTSGHSSTDTQYFGPGTRLTVL.

With regard to this clone: Just one base apart from a much larger clone, this may be a read error. Other DNA sequences from this sample encode an identical CDR3 as well. The chain couples TRBV5-4 to TRBJ2-3; D unclear. V lost 4 bases and J lost 0, with 9 bases in between. Germline V gene lookup returns CDR1 SGHNT and CDR2 YYREEE (reference sequence). The CDR3 length is 14 residues. CDR3 amino acids: CASSPETSTDTQYF. The CDR3 DNA is TGTGCCAGCAGCCCAGAGACTAGCACAGATACGCAGTATTTT. Filled out from reference TRBV5-4 and TRBJ2-3, the complete variable domain reads ETGVTQSPTHLIKTRGQQVTLRCSSQSGHNTVSWYQQALGQGPQFIFQYYREEENGRGNFPPRFSGLQFPNYSSELNVNALELDDSALYLCASSPETSTDTQYFGPGTRLTVL.

The chain combines TRBV18 with TRBJ2-4; TRBD2 aligns across 7 bases. In germline, CDR1 is KGHSH, CDR2 LQKENI. This CDR3 spans 16 amino acids. Trimming cost V 0 bases and J 8 bases; bases outside gene matches: 10. As DNA, the CDR3 is TGTGCCAGCTCACCACCGGGTTTGGCGGGAGCGGACATTCAGTACTTC. Translated, it gives CASSPPGLAGADIQYF.

This clone appeared a few times. The chain is built from TRBV28 and TRBJ2-5; D is unclear. The V and J ends lost 4 bases and 2 bases respectively, with 14 bases between them. CDR3 length: 15 residues. CDR1 MDHEN and CDR2 SYDVKM come from the germline V gene. CDR3 coding DNA: TGTGCCAGCAGTTCCTTGGGCGGTCAGCAAGAGACCCAGTACTTC. Protein sequence: CASSSLGGQQETQYF.

This clone was picked up many times. The chain links TRBV30 to TRBJ1-1, with D perhaps matching TRBD1 (5 bases). Trimming left V 3 bases short and J 1 base short, with 9 bases between. The CDR3 loop spans 13 amino acids. Germline CDR1 reads GTSNPN; CDR2 reads SVGIG (reference sequence). CDR3 sequence (DNA): TGTGCCTGGAGCCACGGGGGGAACACTGAAGCTTTCTTT. Translated, it gives CAWSHGGNTEAFF.

As concerns this clone: This likely traces to a read error, being one base from a far larger clone. The same CDR3 can be traced to other DNA sequences in this sample. The V gene is TRBV7-2, the J gene TRBJ2-1; 12 positions agree with TRBD2. J lost 6 bases, V lost 3 bases, and 0 bases had no gene match. CDR3 length equals 14 residues. The germline gives CDR1 SGHTA, CDR2 FQGNSA. The CDR3 DNA sequence: TGTGCCAGCAGCTTGGGACTAGCGGGCAATGAGCAGTTCTTC. This translates into CASSLGLAGNEQFF.

This chain links TRBV7-2 with TRBJ2-7; 12 nucleotides match TRBD2. V lost 0 bases and J lost 1; bases outside the gene matches: 7. Germline V CDR1 and CDR2: SGHTA, FQGNSA. The CDR3 extends over 18 amino acids. The CDR3 reads CASSLAPASGRGSYEQYF. In nucleotides, the CDR3 is TGTGCCAGCAGCTTAGCGCCGGCTAGCGGGAGGGGTTCCTACGAGCAGTACTTC.

J is TRBJ2-2 and V is TRBV11-3; 10 positions match TRBD2. CDR3 length equals 12 residues. Germline CDR1 is SGHNT and CDR2 is YENEEA. The ends lost 1 base at V and 13 bases at J; junction bases unmatched: 0. The CDR3 DNA is TGTGCCAGCAGCTTAGTAGCGGGAGGGCTGTTTTTT. Translated, it gives CASSLVAGGLFF.

The chain uses TRBV4-2 and TRBJ2-2; TRBD2 aligns across 11 bases. The CDR3 runs to 16 residues. Germline lookup yields CDR1 LGHNA and CDR2 YNFKEQ. Unmatched junction bases numbered 4, after V lost 4 bases and J lost 3 bases. DNA of the CDR3: TGTGCCAGCAGCCCTCATAGCGGGAGGGACACCGGGGAGCTGTTTTTT. It translates to CASSPHSGRDTGELFF.

This clone was picked up one time. V gene TRBV5-1 combines with J gene TRBJ2-7, with D possibly TRBD1 on 6 matching bases. Germline CDR1 reads SGHRS; CDR2 reads YFSETQ. The germline V and J ends were trimmed by 4 bases and 9 bases, with 20 bases remaining between them. The CDR3 length is 14 residues. Here the CDR3 DNA reads TGCGCCAGCAGCCCGGAGACAGGTCCTACGAGGCAGTACTTC. It encodes CASSPETGPTRQYF.

V and J are TRBV30 and TRBJ2-5; a possible D gene is TRBD2 (6 bases). The germline CDR1 and CDR2 sequences are GTSNPN and SVGIG (reference sequence). The CDR3 has 12 amino acids. V was pared by 2 bases and J by 7 bases, with 11 bases between. The CDR3 bases are TGTGCCTGGAGTTCGGGGGTCGGGACCCAGTACTTC. It encodes CAWSSGVGTQYF.

V gene TRBV2 combines with J gene TRBJ1-1; D ambiguous. CDR1 and CDR2 from the germline V gene are SNHLY and FYNNEI. The V end lost 2 bases, the J end lost 5 bases, and 12 bases lay between the germline ends. The CDR3 is 14 amino acids. CDR3 protein: CASSEREGGTEAFF. Written as DNA, the CDR3 is TGTGCCAGCAGTGAAAGGGAGGGTGGGACTGAAGCTTTCTTT.

This rearrangement joins TRBV5-4 to TRBJ1-2; possibly TRBD1 for D (6 bases). CDR1 is SGHNT and CDR2 is YYREEE in the germline V gene (reference sequence). This CDR3 is 13 amino acids long. With 0 bases removed from V and 7 bases from J, the gap between germline ends came to 10 bases. CDR3 in DNA: TGTGCCAGCAGCTTGGACAGGGCGAGTGGCTACACCTTC. Protein sequence: CASSLDRASGYTF. The variable domain in full, completed from reference TRBV5-4 and TRBJ1-2, reads ETGVTQSPTHLIKTRGQQVTLRCSSQSGHNTVSWYQQALGQGPQFIFQYYREEENGRGNFPPRFSGLQFPNYSSELNVNALELDDSALYLCASSLDRASGYTFGSGTRLTVV.

The CDR3 sequence is CASSLVGRSYGYTF. DNA of the CDR3: TGTGCCAGCAGCTTAGTGGGCCGAAGCTATGGCTACACCTTC. The V and J genes are TRBV7-9 and TRBJ1-2; D unclear. Germline CDR1 is SEHNR and CDR2 is FQNEAQ (reference sequence). The CDR3 consists of 14 residues. V was shortened by 1 base and J by 4 bases, with 10 bases between the two germline ends.